A single sample gave rise to the 14 T cell receptor beta chains below, sequenced in a study of blood T cell repertoires in COVID-19. Repertoires were generated with immunoSEQ multiplex PCR, while TCRdb's copy carries only in-frame clones and drops some. The sample includes roughly 200,000 clones, nearly 90% seen only once; the top ten take about 12%. The sequencing sample was made of peripheral blood. The receptors shown here come from a woman between 18 and 29 years old who had recovered from COVID-19.

The chain recombines TRBV9 with TRBJ2-7, with 11 nucleotides matching TRBD2. The CDR3 has 16 amino acids. Looked up from germline, CDR1 is SGDLS and CDR2 is YYNGEE. J gave up 5 bases and V 3 bases, and 10 bases lay outside the gene matches. The CDR3 protein is CASSGSTSGSHNEQYF. Here the CDR3 DNA reads TGTGCCAGCAGCGGAAGTACTAGCGGGAGTCACAACGAGCAGTACTTC.

The genes are TRBV6-5 and TRBJ2-6, with D possibly being TRBD1 (6 bases). V was cut by 4 bases and J by 3 bases, with 10 bases left in between. There are 15 residues in the CDR3. Germline values: CDR1 MNHEY, CDR2 SVGAGI. In nucleotides, the CDR3 is TGTGCCAGCAGTTCAGGGGTAGATGGGGCCAACGTCCTGACTTTC. Translation gives CASSSGVDGANVLTF.

The chain employs TRBV10-2 and TRBJ2-3, with D maybe TRBD1 (5 bases). CDR1 and CDR2 from the germline V gene are WSHSY and SAAADI. Trimming took 0 bases from V and 6 from J, leaving 13 bases between them. This CDR3 contains 15 residues. CDR3 coding DNA: TGCGCCAGCAGTGAGTCGGTCCAGGGCCCGGATACGCAGTATTTT. Amino acid sequence: CASSESVQGPDTQYF.

The J gene is TRBJ2-7, the V gene TRBV14, with D possibly matching TRBD2 (6 bases). The CDR3 is 15 amino acids. Deletions cut 2 bases from V and 0 bases from J, with 11 bases between. The germline V gene encodes CDR1 SGHDN and CDR2 FVKESK. This CDR3 reads CASSQWDSSSYEQYF. The CDR3 DNA follows: TGTGCCAGCAGCCAATGGGACTCGAGCTCCTACGAGCAGTACTTC.

The chain has TRBV25-1 and TRBJ1-1; 7 bases are a match to TRBD1. This CDR3 comprises 13 residues. With 3 bases clipped from V and 10 bases from J, the junction kept 8 bases outside the gene matches. Germline V gives CDR1 MGHDK, CDR2 SYGVNS. Here the CDR3 reads CASSDHGQAIAFF. CDR3 DNA: TGTGCCAGCAGTGACCACGGACAGGCAATAGCTTTCTTT.

In nucleotides, the CDR3 is TGTGCCAGCAGTTACGACAGCAGAAACACCATATATTTT. Translating it yields CASSYDSRNTIYF. The rearrangement uses TRBV6-5 and TRBJ1-3; D is possibly TRBD1 (5 bases). Trimming cost V 2 bases and J 5 bases, with 7 bases left between them. This CDR3 contains 13 residues. Germline CDR1 is MNHEY and CDR2 is SVGAGI.

The chain is built from TRBV2 and TRBJ2-4; possible D gene TRBD1, 5 bases. Deletions cut 4 bases from V and 4 bases from J, with 8 bases between. The CDR3 is made up of 13 amino acids. Germline V gives CDR1 SNHLY, CDR2 FYNNEI. Here the CDR3 reads CASSGQKKNIQYF. The CDR3 DNA is TGTGCCAGCAGTGGACAGAAGAAAAACATTCAGTACTTC.

V and J are TRBV29-1 and TRBJ2-7, with a tentative D call TRBD1 (6 bases). This CDR3 is built from 11 residues. Germline loops: CDR1 SQVTM, CDR2 ANQGSEA. The V gene lost 6 bases and the J gene lost 5 bases, with 11 bases spanning the gap. CDR3 sequence reads: CSVTRGHEQYF. As DNA, the CDR3 is TGCAGCGTGACCAGGGGCCACGAGCAGTACTTC.

The J gene is TRBJ1-2, the V gene TRBV7-9, with D perhaps TRBD1 (6 bases). The length of the CDR3 is 14 residues. The V end was cut by 4 bases, the J end by 0 bases, with 9 bases between. The germline V gene encodes CDR1 SEHNR and CDR2 FQNEAQ (reference sequence). CDR3 protein: CASSSQGSNYGYTF. The CDR3 DNA sequence: TGTGCCAGCAGCTCCCAGGGGTCTAACTATGGCTACACCTTC.

The sample holds a few counts of this clone. This chain connects TRBV15 to TRBJ1-5; TRBD1 matches 7 bases. Germline-derived CDR1 and CDR2 are LNHNV and YYDKDF (reference sequence). The CDR3 length is 15 residues. Trimming at V came to 4 bases and at J to 5 bases, leaving 8 bases not matched to a gene. CDR3 loop: CATSIEQGRHQPQHF. The DNA of the CDR3 is TGTGCCACCAGCATCGAACAGGGGAGGCATCAGCCCCAGCATTTT.

The V and J genes are TRBV12-5 and TRBJ2-1; D gene ambiguous. Germline V gene data show CDR1 as LGHNT and CDR2 as FRNRAP. V lost 4 bases and J 5 bases, leaving 15 bases between the germline ends. This CDR3 is built from 15 residues. CDR3 amino acids: CASGSTLSFNNEQFF. In nucleotides, the CDR3 is TGTGCTAGTGGTTCGACTTTGTCTTTTAACAATGAGCAGTTCTTC.

The rearrangement joins TRBV18 to TRBJ2-7; D is undetermined. CDR3 size: 14 residues. CDR1 and CDR2 from the germline V gene are KGHSH and LQKENI. V was clipped by 6 bases and J by 3 bases, with 15 bases between them. The CDR3 DNA reads TGTGCCAGCTCCCCAACCCAGACTCGCTACGAGCAGTACTTC. Amino acid sequence: CASSPTQTRYEQYF.

The chain uses TRBV25-1 and TRBJ2-1, with 9 bases matching TRBD1. The CDR3 length is 16 residues. Losses at the gene ends were 2 bases for V and 1 base for J; bases not matched to a gene: 3. Germline lookup yields CDR1 MGHDK and CDR2 SYGVNS. In DNA form, the CDR3 reads TGTGCCAGCAGTGAAACGGGACAGGGATCCTACAATGAGCAGTTCTTC. It is translated as CASSETGQGSYNEQFF.

The rearrangement joins TRBV24-1 to TRBJ2-1, with D maybe TRBD2 (5 bases). The CDR3 has 15 residues. V was shortened by 3 bases and J by 7 bases, with 15 bases between the two germline ends. Per germline, CDR1 KGHDR and CDR2 SFDVKD. CDR3 nucleotides: TGTGCCACCAGTGATCCTCGGGATTTGGGGAATGAGCAGTTCTTC. Encoded protein: CATSDPRDLGNEQFF.